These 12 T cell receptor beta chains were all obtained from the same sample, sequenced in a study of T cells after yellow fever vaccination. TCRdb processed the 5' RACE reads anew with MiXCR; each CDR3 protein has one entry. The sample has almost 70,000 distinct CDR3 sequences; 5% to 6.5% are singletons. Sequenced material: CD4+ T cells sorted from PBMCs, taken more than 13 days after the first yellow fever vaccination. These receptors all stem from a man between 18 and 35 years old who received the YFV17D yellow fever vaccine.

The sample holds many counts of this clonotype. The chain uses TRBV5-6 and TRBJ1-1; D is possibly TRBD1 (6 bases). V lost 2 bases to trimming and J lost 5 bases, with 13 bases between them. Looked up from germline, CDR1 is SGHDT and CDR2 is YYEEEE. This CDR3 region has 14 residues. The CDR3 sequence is CASSFLGAGTEAFF. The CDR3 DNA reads TGTGCCAGCAGCTTCTTGGGGGCGGGTACTGAAGCTTTCTTT.

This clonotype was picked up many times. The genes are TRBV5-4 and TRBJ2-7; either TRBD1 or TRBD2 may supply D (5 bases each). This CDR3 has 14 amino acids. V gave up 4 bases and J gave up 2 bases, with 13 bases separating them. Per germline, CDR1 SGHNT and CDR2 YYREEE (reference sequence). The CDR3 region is CASSLIGGAYEQYF. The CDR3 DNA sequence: TGTGCCAGCAGCCTTATTGGGGGTGCCTACGAGCAGTACTTC.

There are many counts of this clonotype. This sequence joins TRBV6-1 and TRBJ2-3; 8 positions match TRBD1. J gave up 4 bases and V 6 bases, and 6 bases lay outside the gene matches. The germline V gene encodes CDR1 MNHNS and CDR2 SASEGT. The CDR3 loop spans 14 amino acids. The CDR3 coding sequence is TGTGCCAGCAGCCTACAGGGGGGCGCAGATACGCAGTATTTT. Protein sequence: CASSLQGGADTQYF.

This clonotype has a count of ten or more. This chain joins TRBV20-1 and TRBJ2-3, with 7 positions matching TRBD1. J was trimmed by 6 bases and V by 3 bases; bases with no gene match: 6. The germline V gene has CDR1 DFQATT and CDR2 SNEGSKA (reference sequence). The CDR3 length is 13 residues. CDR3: CSARNTGADTQYF. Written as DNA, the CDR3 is TGCAGTGCTAGGAATACAGGGGCCGATACGCAGTATTTT.

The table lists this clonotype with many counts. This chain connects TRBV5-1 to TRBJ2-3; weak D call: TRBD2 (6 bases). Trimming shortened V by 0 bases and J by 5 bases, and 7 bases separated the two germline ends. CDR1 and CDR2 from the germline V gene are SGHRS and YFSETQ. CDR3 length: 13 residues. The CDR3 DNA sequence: TGCGCCAGCAGCTTGGAAGCGGGAGATACGCAGTATTTT. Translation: CASSLEAGDTQYF.

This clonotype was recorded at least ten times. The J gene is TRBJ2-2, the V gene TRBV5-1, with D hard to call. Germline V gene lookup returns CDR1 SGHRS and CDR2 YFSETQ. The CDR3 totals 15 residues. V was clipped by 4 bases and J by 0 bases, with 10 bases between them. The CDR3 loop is CASSPTAPNTGELFF. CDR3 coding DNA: TGCGCCAGCAGCCCGACCGCCCCGAACACCGGGGAGCTGTTTTTT.

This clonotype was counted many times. In DNA, the CDR3 is TGTGCCAGCAGCCAAGGGCCAGGAGCTCAGCCCCAGCATTTT. Translating it yields CASSQGPGAQPQHF. The chain couples TRBV3-1 to TRBJ1-5; no clear D. The CDR3 has 14 amino acids. Germline values: CDR1 LGHDT, CDR2 YNNKEL (reference sequence). V was pared by 1 base and J by 6 bases, with 10 bases between.

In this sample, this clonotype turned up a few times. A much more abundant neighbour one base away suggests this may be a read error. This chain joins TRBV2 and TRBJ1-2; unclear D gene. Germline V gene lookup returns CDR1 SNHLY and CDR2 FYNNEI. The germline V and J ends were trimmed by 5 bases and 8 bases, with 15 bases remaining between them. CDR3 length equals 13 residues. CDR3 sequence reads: CASSYDTGGGYTF. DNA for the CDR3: TGTGCCAGCAGTTATGACACGGGAGGAGGCTACACCTTC.

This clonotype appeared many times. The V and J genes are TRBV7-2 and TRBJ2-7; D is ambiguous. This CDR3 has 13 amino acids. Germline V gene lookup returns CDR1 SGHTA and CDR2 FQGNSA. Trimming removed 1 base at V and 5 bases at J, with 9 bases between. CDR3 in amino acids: CASSLGLVNEQYF. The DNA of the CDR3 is TGTGCCAGCAGCTTAGGGTTAGTGAACGAGCAGTACTTC. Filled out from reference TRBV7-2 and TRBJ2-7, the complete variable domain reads GAGVSQSPSNKVTEKGKDVELRCDPISGHTALYWYRQSLGQGLEFLIYFQGNSAPDKSGLPSDRFSAERTGGSVSTLTIQRTQQEDSAVYLCASSLGLVNEQYFGPGTRLTVT.

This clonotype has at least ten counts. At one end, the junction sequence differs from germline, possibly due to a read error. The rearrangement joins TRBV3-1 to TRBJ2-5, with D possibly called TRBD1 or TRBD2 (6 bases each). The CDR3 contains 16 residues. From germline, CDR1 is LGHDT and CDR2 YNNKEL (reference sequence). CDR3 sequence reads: CASSEEVRGGLETQYF. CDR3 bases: TGTGCCAGCAGCGAAGAGGTTAGAGGGGGGCTAGAGACCCAGTACTTC.

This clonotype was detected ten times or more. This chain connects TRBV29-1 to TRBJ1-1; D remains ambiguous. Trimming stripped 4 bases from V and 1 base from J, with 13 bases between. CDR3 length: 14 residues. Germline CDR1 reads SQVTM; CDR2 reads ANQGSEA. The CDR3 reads CSVGFPWWNTEAFF. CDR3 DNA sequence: TGCAGCGTTGGATTCCCGTGGTGGAACACTGAAGCTTTCTTT.

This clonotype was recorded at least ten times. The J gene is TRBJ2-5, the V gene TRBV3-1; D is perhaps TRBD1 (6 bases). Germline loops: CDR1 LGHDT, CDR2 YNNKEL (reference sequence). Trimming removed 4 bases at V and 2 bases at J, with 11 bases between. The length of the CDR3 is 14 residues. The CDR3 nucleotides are TGTGCCAGCAGCCTCGGGACACATCAAGAGACCCAGTACTTC. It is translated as CASSLGTHQETQYF.